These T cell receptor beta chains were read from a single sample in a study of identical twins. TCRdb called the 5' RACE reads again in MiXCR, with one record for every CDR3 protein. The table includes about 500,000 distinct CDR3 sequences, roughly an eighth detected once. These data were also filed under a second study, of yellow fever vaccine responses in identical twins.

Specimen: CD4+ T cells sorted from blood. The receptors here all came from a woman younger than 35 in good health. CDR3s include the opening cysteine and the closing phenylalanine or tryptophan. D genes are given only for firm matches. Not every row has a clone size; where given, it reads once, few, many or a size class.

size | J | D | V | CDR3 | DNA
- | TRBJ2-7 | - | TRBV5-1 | CASSPRRDSYEQYF | TGCGCCAGCAGCCCCCGGCGGGACAGCTACGAGCAGTACTTC
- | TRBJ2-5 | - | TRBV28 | CASSFGAQETQYF | TGTGCCAGCAGTTTCGGGGCCCAAGAGACCCAGTACTTC
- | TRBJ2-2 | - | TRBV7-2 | CASSLSPLNTGELFF | TGTGCCAGCAGCTTAAGTCCCCTCAACACCGGGGAGCTGTTTTTT
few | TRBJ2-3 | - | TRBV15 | CATSRAQATDTQYF | TGTGCCACCAGCAGAGCACAGGCCACAGATACGCAGTATTTT
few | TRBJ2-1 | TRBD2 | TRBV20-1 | CSARDSKGLAGLFF | TGCAGTGCTAGAGACTCCAAAGGACTAGCGGGACTGTTCTTC
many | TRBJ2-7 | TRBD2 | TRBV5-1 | CASSFGGLEALEQYF | TGCGCCAGCAGCTTCGGTGGACTAGAGGCACTCGAGCAGTACTTC
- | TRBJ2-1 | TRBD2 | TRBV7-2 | CASSFTGTSGRHEQFF | TGTGCCAGCAGCTTTACCGGGACTAGCGGGAGGCATGAGCAGTTCTTC
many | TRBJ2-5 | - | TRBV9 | CASSVSPQETQYF | TGTGCCAGCAGCGTATCCCCCCAAGAGACCCAGTACTTC
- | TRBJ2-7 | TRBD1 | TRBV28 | CASRPLYGTGNYEQYF | TGTGCCAGCAGGCCTTTGTACGGGACAGGGAATTACGAGCAGTACTTC
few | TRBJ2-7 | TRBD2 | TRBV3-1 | CASSLEMTSGIQEQYF | TGTGCCAGCAGCCTCGAGATGACTAGCGGGATTCAAGAGCAGTACTTC
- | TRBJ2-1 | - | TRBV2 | CASSERDNEQFF | TGTGCCAGCAGTGAACGGGACAATGAGCAGTTCTTC
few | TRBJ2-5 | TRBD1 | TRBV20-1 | CSAKDRPETQYF | TGCAGTGCCAAGGACAGGCCGGAGACCCAGTACTTC